Below, 29 T cell receptor beta chains from the same sample are listed, as sequenced in a study of control samples from healthy donors and cancer patients. TCRdb's copy holds only in-frame clones and misses some; the assay was immunoSEQ multiplex PCR. The data contain about 120,000 clones, about 93% of them singletons. Sequencing was performed on blood. Every receptor here comes from a young man in good health.

V gene TRBV5-1 combines with J gene TRBJ1-2; D is unclear. This CDR3 has 16 residues. The germline V gene encodes CDR1 SGHRS and CDR2 YFSETQ. V dropped 0 bases and J dropped 4 bases, with 16 bases sitting between them. The CDR3 DNA reads TGCGCCAGCAGCTTGGCCGGAAATACTGCGATCTATGGCTACACCTTC. Protein sequence: CASSLAGNTAIYGYTF.

The gene calls are TRBV6-5 and TRBJ1-1, with a tentative D call TRBD1 (5 bases). V gave up 5 bases and J gave up 0 bases, with 13 bases separating them. CDR3 size: 15 residues. CDR1 and CDR2 (germline): MNHEY, SVGAGI. The CDR3 protein is CASSPAGGVNTEAFF. The CDR3 region has the DNA TGTGCCAGCAGTCCCGCGGGGGGAGTGAACACTGAAGCTTTCTTT.

J is TRBJ1-3 and V is TRBV3-1 (or the pseudogene TRBV3-2), with D unresolved. Per the germline V gene, CDR1 is LGHDT and CDR2 is YNNKEL (reference sequence). Trimming took 6 bases from V and 0 from J, leaving 9 bases between them. This CDR3 comprises 14 residues. The CDR3 is CASREGASGNTIYF. The CDR3 nucleotides read TGTGCCAGCAGAGAAGGAGCCTCTGGAAACACCATATATTTT.

The V and J genes are TRBV4-1 and TRBJ2-5; D gene uncertain. The length of the CDR3 is 14 residues. The germline gives CDR1 MGHRA, CDR2 YSYEKL. V gave up 4 bases and J gave up 5 bases, with 14 bases separating them. The CDR3 loop reads CASSRTGEAETQYF. The CDR3 DNA follows: TGCGCCAGCAGCCGAACTGGCGAGGCTGAGACCCAGTACTTC.

This clone was picked up a small number of times. The V call is TRBV29-1, the J call TRBJ1-1; D is ambiguous. V was pared by 3 bases and J by 2 bases, with 10 bases between. The CDR3 sequence is 13 residues long. The germline V gene has CDR1 SQVTM and CDR2 ANQGSEA. The CDR3 region has the DNA TGCAGCGTTGAGAGGGAAATAAACACTGAAGCTTTCTTT. It translates to CSVEREINTEAFF.

The count of this clone is one. The genes are TRBV5-1 and TRBJ2-7, with D possibly TRBD2 on 5 matching bases. Germline-derived CDR1 and CDR2 are SGHRS and YFSETQ. With 0 bases removed from V and 5 bases from J, the gap between germline ends came to 9 bases. The CDR3 has 13 amino acids. The DNA of the CDR3 is TGCGCCAGCAGCTTGGTGCCCGGGAACGAGCAGTACTTC. The encoded protein is CASSLVPGNEQYF.

This clone has only one observation. A junction end diverges from the germline sequence, so it may reflect a read error. Other DNA variants within this sample encode the same CDR3. V and J are TRBV10-3 and TRBJ1-2, with TRBD1 matching over 7 bases. Germline CDR1 and CDR2: ENHRY and SYGVKD. CDR3 length equals 13 residues. DNA of the CDR3: TGCGCCATCAGCCCAGACAGGGTGGAGGGCTACACCTTC. It yields the protein CAISPDRVEGYTF.

V usage is TRBV4-1 and J usage is TRBJ1-1; TRBD1 matches 7 bases. Germline V gene sequence: CDR1 MGHRA, CDR2 YSYEKL. This CDR3 has 15 residues. Germline trimming cut 2 bases from V and 7 bases from J; bases unmatched to any gene: 10. CDR3 in DNA: TGCGCCAGCAGCCAATCCATCGGGACAGACCTTGAAGCTTTCTTT. Its protein product is CASSQSIGTDLEAFF.

The chain couples TRBV23-1 to TRBJ2-7; tentative D call: TRBD2 (5 bases). TRBV23-1 is classed as an ORF, of uncertain function. V dropped 0 bases and J dropped 3 bases, with 18 bases sitting between them. CDR3 length: 17 residues. The CDR3 region has the DNA TGCGCCAGCAGTCAATCGGTCTCGGATTTGAGGGTCTACGAGCAGTACGTC. It translates to CASSQSVSDLRVYEQYV.

The chain is built from TRBV9 and TRBJ2-5; possible D gene TRBD1, 5 bases. Germline assignment: CDR1 SGDLS and CDR2 YYNGEE. The V gene lost 0 bases and the J gene lost 3 bases, with 9 bases spanning the gap. The CDR3 loop spans 14 amino acids. CDR3 residues: CASSVGEGEETQYF. The DNA of the CDR3 is TGTGCCAGCAGCGTAGGGGAAGGGGAAGAGACCCAGTACTTC.

The V call is TRBV6-1, the J call TRBJ2-7; TRBD1 matches 8 bases. The CDR3 totals 13 residues. The germline V gene has CDR1 MNHNS and CDR2 SASEGT. J was trimmed by 7 bases and V by 2 bases; bases with no gene match: 4. The CDR3 here is CASSEQGAGEQYV. The DNA for the CDR3 is TGTGCCAGCAGTGAACAGGGGGCAGGAGAGCAGTACGTC.

V and J are TRBV13 and TRBJ1-1, with D possibly TRBD1 on 5 matching bases. CDR3 length equals 12 residues. With 5 bases removed from V and 3 bases from J, the gap between germline ends came to 7 bases. In germline, CDR1 is PRHDT, CDR2 FYEKMQ (reference sequence). The CDR3, as DNA: TGTGCCAGCAGCGGGACGTACACTGAAGCTTTCTTT. Its protein product is CASSGTYTEAFF.

The rearrangement joins TRBV7-2 to TRBJ2-3; 9 bases align to TRBD2. The germline V gene has CDR1 SGHTA and CDR2 FQGNSA. The CDR3 extends over 17 amino acids. Germline trimming cut 2 bases from V and 2 bases from J; bases unmatched to any gene: 8. CDR3 sequence: CASSLLAGSAHTDTQYF. The CDR3 coding sequence is TGTGCCAGCAGCTTACTAGCGGGGTCAGCTCACACAGATACGCAGTATTTT.

This sequence joins TRBV3-1 (or the pseudogene TRBV3-2) and TRBJ1-2, with a possible D match to TRBD1 (5 bases). The germline gives CDR1 LGHDT, CDR2 YNNKEL (reference sequence). V was cut by 6 bases and J by 1 base, with 12 bases left in between. The CDR3 consists of 14 residues. Written as DNA, the CDR3 is TGTGCCAGCAGTCGAGGGGCTGTTAACTATGGCTACACCTTC. As protein: CASSRGAVNYGYTF.

The V gene is TRBV7-7, the J gene TRBJ1-3, with D uncertain. CDR3 length: 13 amino acids. Trimming cost V 0 bases and J 8 bases, with 8 bases left between them. Per germline, CDR1 SSHAT and CDR2 FNYEAQ (reference sequence). As DNA, the CDR3 is TGTGCCAGCAGCTTAGCGCTTGGCGACACCATATATTTT. Protein product: CASSLALGDTIYF.

The rearrangement uses TRBV14 and TRBJ2-5; either TRBD1 or TRBD2 may supply D (7 bases each). This CDR3 has 15 residues. Germline V gene lookup returns CDR1 SGHDN and CDR2 FVKESK. The CDR3 sequence: CASKGGDSPAETQYF. The CDR3 DNA follows: TGTGCTTCGAAGGGGGGGGACAGCCCGGCAGAGACCCAGTACTTC.

The chain links TRBV2 to TRBJ1-3; the D gene is possibly TRBD1 (6 bases). Germline CDR1 and CDR2: SNHLY and FYNNEI. V gave up 3 bases and J gave up 6 bases, with 12 bases separating them. The CDR3 contains 14 residues. DNA for the CDR3: TGTGCCAGCAGTGAGAGGAGGGGACAAAACACCATATATTTT. Translating gives CASSERRGQNTIYF.

The chain couples TRBV5-6 to TRBJ1-1; no clear D gene. This CDR3 is 13 amino acids long. CDR1 and CDR2 (germline): SGHDT, YYEEEE. V was trimmed by 0 bases and J by 7 bases, leaving 10 bases between them. CDR3 DNA sequence: TGTGCCAGCAGCTTGGCCAGCGTTGGTGAAGCTTTCTTT. This sequence encodes CASSLASVGEAFF.

The genes are TRBV19 and TRBJ1-2; D unclear. Germline-derived CDR1 and CDR2 are LNHDA and SQIVND (reference sequence). Between the trimmed V and J ends, which lost 6 bases and 1 base, there was a span of 15 bases. The length of the CDR3 is 15 residues. In DNA form, the CDR3 reads TGTGCCAGTAGGGATACCTCGGGATTTAACTATGGCTACACCTTC. Translated: CASRDTSGFNYGYTF. The whole variable domain, remainder taken from reference TRBV19 and TRBJ1-2, is DGGITQSPKYLFRKEGQNVTLSCEQNLNHDAMYWYRQDPGQGLRLIYYSQIVNDFQKGDIAEGYSVSREKKESFPLTVTSAQKNPTAFYLCASRDTSGFNYGYTFGSGTRLTVV.

The chain employs TRBV5-4 and TRBJ2-1; TRBD1 aligns across 7 bases. CDR1 and CDR2 (germline): SGHNT, YYREEE (reference sequence). The CDR3 runs 16 residues. V lost 7 bases, J lost 0 bases, and 10 bases stayed unmatched. The CDR3 here is CASRPRGQVSYNEQFF. The DNA of the CDR3 is TGTGCCAGCCGCCCCCGAGGACAGGTCTCCTACAATGAGCAGTTCTTC.

This chain links TRBV19 with TRBJ1-3, with TRBD1 matching over 7 bases. CDR1 is LNHDA and CDR2 is SQIVND in the germline V gene (reference sequence). The CDR3 runs to 15 residues. After removal of 7 bases from V and 0 bases from J, the junction contained 6 bases not matched to a gene. This CDR3 reads CASTRQGASGNTIYF. The CDR3 coding sequence is TGTGCCAGTACCCGACAGGGCGCCTCTGGAAACACCATATATTTT.

This rearrangement joins TRBV23-1 to TRBJ2-5; 13 bases are a match to TRBD2. TRBV23-1 is sorted into the ORF group, with uncertain function. V lost 4 bases and J lost 5; bases outside the gene matches: 7. The CDR3 totals 16 residues. For the CDR3, the DNA is TGCGCCAGCAGTCTCCGCGGGACTAGCGGGGAGGAGACCCAGTACTTC. Translated: CASSLRGTSGEETQYF.

V and J are TRBV7-6 and TRBJ1-3, with D perhaps TRBD1 (6 bases). Trimming pared 4 bases from V and 0 bases from J, leaving 19 bases between. CDR1 is SGHVS, CDR2 FNYEAQ, per germline. The CDR3 covers 18 residues. The CDR3 coding sequence is TGTGCCAGCAGCTCCCCAGGGGAGGGGTTTGTCTCTGGAAACACCATATATTTT. Amino acids: CASSSPGEGFVSGNTIYF.

This clone has a single count. CDR3: CASSPTGAGTGELFF. In DNA, the CDR3 is TGTGCCAGCTCACCGACGGGGGCTGGAACCGGGGAGCTGTTTTTT. The rearrangement links TRBV18 to TRBJ2-2, with D perhaps assigned TRBD1 or TRBD2 (6 bases each). This CDR3 region has 15 residues. CDR1 and CDR2 from the germline V gene are KGHSH and LQKENI. Trimming cost V 3 bases and J 5 bases, with 13 bases left between them.

V gene TRBV27 combines with J gene TRBJ2-1; 8 bases line up with TRBD1. There are 15 residues in the CDR3. CDR1 is MNHEY and CDR2 is SMNVEV in the germline V gene (reference sequence). Germline trimming cut 3 bases from V and 5 bases from J; bases unmatched to any gene: 6. The CDR3: CASSFRTGTNNEQFF. The CDR3 coding sequence is TGTGCCAGCAGTTTCCGGACAGGGACCAACAATGAGCAGTTCTTC.

The rearrangement joins TRBV9 to TRBJ2-4, with 8 bases matching TRBD2. CDR1 and CDR2 (germline): SGDLS, YYNGEE. The V gene end was trimmed by 3 bases and the J gene end by 6 bases; junction bases not matched to a gene: 11. CDR3 length: 16 residues. The chain's CDR3 is CASSATFERGRNIQYF. Written as DNA, the CDR3 is TGTGCCAGCAGCGCCACCTTTGAGCGGGGGAGAAACATTCAGTACTTC. Complete variable domain (other parts from reference TRBV9 and TRBJ2-4): DSGVTQTPKHLITATGQRVTLRCSPRSGDLSVYWYQQSLDQGLQFLIQYYNGEERAKGNILERFSAQQFPDLHSELNLSSLELGDSALYFCASSATFERGRNIQYFGAGTRLSVL.

The gene calls are TRBV6-5 and TRBJ1-1; possible D gene TRBD1, 5 bases. This CDR3 has 13 amino acids. Germline assignment: CDR1 MNHEY and CDR2 SVGAGI. Trimming took 2 bases from V and 10 from J, leaving 14 bases between them. In DNA, the CDR3 is TGTGCCAGCAGTTACCAGGCGGGGGGAGGAGCTTTCTTT. It translates to CASSYQAGGGAFF.

This clone was observed once. The chain has TRBV2 and TRBJ2-5; 7 nucleotides align to TRBD2. This CDR3 region has 12 residues. V shed 7 bases, J shed 5 bases, and the junction held 4 bases outside the gene matches. Germline values: CDR1 SNHLY, CDR2 FYNNEI. In nucleotides, the CDR3 is TGTGCCAGCAAGGCCGGGGGGGAGACCCAGTACTTC. Translation: CASKAGGETQYF.

The rearrangement joins TRBV14 to TRBJ1-1; D uncertain. V lost 4 bases and J 2 bases, leaving 8 bases between the germline ends. Germline V CDR1 and CDR2: SGHDN, FVKESK. This CDR3 comprises 13 residues. The CDR3 here is CASSLGRNTEAFF. CDR3 DNA sequence: TGTGCCAGCAGCCTAGGGCGAAACACTGAAGCTTTCTTT.